Below are 14 T cell receptor beta chains sequenced from a single sample in a study of cytomegalovirus exposure and HLA in healthy donors. Here immunoSEQ multiplex PCR was the method, and the copy in TCRdb shows in-frame clones only, minus some. The repertoire holds 98,000 or so clones, under 97% seen once, with 0.67% in the top ten. The source material was PBMCs. All receptors derive from a woman aged 18-29 years in good health and CMV-seronegative.

The chain carries TRBV30 and TRBJ1-6, with no clear D. The CDR3 has 14 residues. V shed 2 bases and J shed 2 bases, with 7 bases lying between them. Germline CDR1 reads GTSNPN; CDR2 reads SVGIG (reference sequence). CDR3: CAWSSGTYNSPLHF. In DNA, the CDR3 is TGTGCCTGGAGTTCGGGGACCTATAATTCACCCCTCCACTTT.

The V call is TRBV27, the J call TRBJ2-1; the match to TRBD2 covers 8 bases. This CDR3 region has 16 residues. Trimming at V came to 7 bases and at J to 0 bases, leaving 8 bases not matched to a gene. Germline CDR1 MNHEY, CDR2 SMNVEV (reference sequence). The CDR3 nucleotides are TGTGCCAGCACCGCCTTCCGGGGGGGCTCCTACAATGAGCAGTTCTTC. Amino acid sequence: CASTAFRGGSYNEQFF.

The chain uses TRBV4-3 and TRBJ2-5; D possibly corresponds to TRBD2 (5 bases). The CDR3 loop spans 17 amino acids. Trimming took off 0 bases at V and 6 bases at J, with 20 bases between the two ends. Looked up from germline, CDR1 is LGHNA and CDR2 is YSLEER. CDR3 in amino acids: CASSQDASTPAPQTQYF. The CDR3 nucleotides read TGCGCCAGCAGCCAAGATGCTAGCACCCCGGCCCCCCAGACCCAGTACTTC.

The rearrangement joins TRBV6-1 to TRBJ1-1, with unresolved D. CDR1 is MNHNS and CDR2 is SASEGT in the germline V gene. The CDR3 has 15 residues. The V and J ends lost 6 bases and 1 base respectively, with 15 bases between them. CDR3 in DNA: TGTGCCAGCAGCTCTGAGTTAGAGTCGAACACTGAAGCTTTCTTT. It translates to CASSSELESNTEAFF.

Only a few counts were recorded for this clone. This sequence joins TRBV7-2 and TRBJ2-1; 9 bases map to TRBD1. The V segment lost 0 bases and the J segment 1 base; nucleotides outside the gene matches: 7. This CDR3 spans 18 amino acids. The germline gives CDR1 SGHTA, CDR2 FQGNSA. CDR3 nucleotide sequence: TGTGCCAGCAGCTTAGCCTTTGGACAGGGGACATCCTACAATGAGCAGTTCTTC. Protein product: CASSLAFGQGTSYNEQFF.

The chain uses TRBV7-9 and TRBJ1-2; D gene uncertain. Germline V gene data show CDR1 as SEHNR and CDR2 as FQNEAQ (reference sequence). The V gene lost 0 bases and the J gene lost 6 bases, with 11 bases spanning the gap. The CDR3 consists of 14 residues. CDR3 nucleotides: TGTGCCAGCAGCTTAGCAGGAGGGAGGGATGGCTACACCTTC. Translated, it gives CASSLAGGRDGYTF.

The J gene is TRBJ2-3, the V gene TRBV9; 12 bases are a match to TRBD2. CDR3 length equals 18 residues. After removal of 0 bases from V and 5 bases from J, the junction contained 10 bases not matched to a gene. Germline CDR1 is SGDLS and CDR2 is YYNGEE. Here the CDR3 reads CASSVGLAGALRVDTQYF. Written as DNA, the CDR3 is TGTGCCAGCAGCGTAGGACTAGCGGGGGCCCTCCGTGTAGATACGCAGTATTTT.

The chain uses TRBV2 and TRBJ1-5, with a tentative D call TRBD1 (6 bases). Trimming shortened V by 3 bases and J by 4 bases, and 16 bases separated the two germline ends. Per germline, CDR1 SNHLY and CDR2 FYNNEI. The CDR3 extends over 16 amino acids. CDR3 bases: TGTGCCAGCAGTGACTTCCCAGGGGTAGGGAATCAGCCCCAGCATTTT. The encoded protein is CASSDFPGVGNQPQHF.

The gene calls are TRBV11-2 and TRBJ2-7, with D possibly matching TRBD2 (6 bases). Looked up from germline, CDR1 is SGHAT and CDR2 is FQNNGV. The CDR3 spans 15 residues. V gave up 5 bases and J gave up 5 bases, with 19 bases separating them. CDR3: CASSPPGTGANEQYF. The CDR3 DNA is TGTGCCAGCAGCCCTCCCGGGACTGGGGCTAACGAGCAGTACTTC.

The chain uses TRBV5-4 and TRBJ2-1; 15 bases fit TRBD2. The V and J ends lost 3 bases and 0 bases, in that order; junction bases with no gene match: 4. The length of the CDR3 is 18 residues. Germline assignment: CDR1 SGHNT and CDR2 YYREEE (reference sequence). DNA for the CDR3: TGTGCCAGCAGCTCGGGGACTAGCGGGGGGAGCTCCTACAATGAGCAGTTCTTC. This translates into CASSSGTSGGSSYNEQFF.

The J gene is TRBJ1-4, the V gene TRBV2; TRBD1 matches at 7 bases. Germline V gene data show CDR1 as SNHLY and CDR2 as FYNNEI. V dropped 3 bases and J dropped 8; count of bases not matched to a gene: 12. The CDR3 extends over 16 amino acids. The CDR3 protein is CASSEVRRAGGEKLFF. The CDR3, as DNA: TGTGCCAGCAGTGAGGTTCGGAGGGCAGGGGGGGAAAAACTGTTTTTT.

CDR3: CASSEARAGNTIYF. The CDR3 region has the DNA TGTGCCAGCAGTGAAGCCAGGGCTGGAAACACCATATATTTT. J is TRBJ1-3 and V is TRBV25-1; D might be TRBD1 (5 bases). From germline, CDR1 is MGHDK and CDR2 SYGVNS. V was shortened by 2 bases and J by 2 bases, with 7 bases between the two germline ends. There are 14 residues in the CDR3.

The chain combines TRBV18 with TRBJ2-6; D remains ambiguous. The CDR3 totals 15 residues. The germline V and J ends were trimmed by 6 bases and 4 bases, with 13 bases remaining between them. The germline V gene encodes CDR1 KGHSH and CDR2 LQKENI. CDR3 amino acids: CASSRPSLGANVLTF. CDR3 nucleotides: TGTGCCAGCTCCCGTCCCTCTCTGGGGGCCAACGTCCTGACTTTC. The full variable domain, in which reference TRBV18 and TRBJ2-6 provide the parts outside the CDR3, is NAGVMQNPRHLVRRRGQEARLRCSPMKGHSHVYWYRQLPEEGLKFMVYLQKENIIDESGMPKERFSAEFPKEGPSILRIQQVVRGDSAAYFCASSRPSLGANVLTFGAGSRLTVL.

In this sample, this clone turned up a few times. In nucleotides, the CDR3 is TGTGCCAGCAGTCTGGGACTAGCGGGGGCGGAGACCCAGTACTTC. It codes for CASSLGLAGAETQYF. The chain couples TRBV14 to TRBJ2-5, with 14 bases fitting TRBD2. Germline values: CDR1 SGHDN, CDR2 FVKESK. CDR3 length: 15 amino acids. The J segment lost 5 bases and the V segment lost 6 bases, leaving 5 bases of the junction unmatched. Together with reference TRBV14 and TRBJ2-5, the CDR3 gives the full variable domain: EAGVTQFPSHSVIEKGQTVTLRCDPISGHDNLYWYRRVMGKEIKFLLHFVKESKQDESGMPNNRFLAERTGGTYSTLKVQPAELEDSGVYFCASSLGLAGAETQYFGPGTRLLVL.